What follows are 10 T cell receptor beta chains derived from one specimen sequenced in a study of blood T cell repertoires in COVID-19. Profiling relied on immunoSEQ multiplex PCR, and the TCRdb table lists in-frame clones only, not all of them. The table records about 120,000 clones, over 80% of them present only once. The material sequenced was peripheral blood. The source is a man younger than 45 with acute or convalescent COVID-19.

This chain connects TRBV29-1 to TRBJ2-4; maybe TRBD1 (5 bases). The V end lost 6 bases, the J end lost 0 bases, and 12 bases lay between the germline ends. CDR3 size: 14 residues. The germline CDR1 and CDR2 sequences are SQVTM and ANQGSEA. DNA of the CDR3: TGCAGCGTCGTTCCAGGGTTAGCCAAAAACATTCAGTACTTC. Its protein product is CSVVPGLAKNIQYF.

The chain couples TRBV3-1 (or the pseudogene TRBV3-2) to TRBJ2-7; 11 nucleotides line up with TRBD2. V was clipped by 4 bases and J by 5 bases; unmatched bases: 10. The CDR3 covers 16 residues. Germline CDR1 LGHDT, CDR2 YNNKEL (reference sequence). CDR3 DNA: TGTGCCAGCAGCCCCCTCGGTAGCGGGGGGGCAAACGAGCAGTACTTC. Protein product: CASSPLGSGGANEQYF.

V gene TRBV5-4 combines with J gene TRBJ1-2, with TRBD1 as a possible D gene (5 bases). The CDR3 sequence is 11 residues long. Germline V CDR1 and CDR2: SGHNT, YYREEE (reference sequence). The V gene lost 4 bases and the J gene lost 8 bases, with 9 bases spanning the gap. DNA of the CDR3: TGTGCCAGCAGCCTAGGACACGGCTACACCTTC. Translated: CASSLGHGYTF.

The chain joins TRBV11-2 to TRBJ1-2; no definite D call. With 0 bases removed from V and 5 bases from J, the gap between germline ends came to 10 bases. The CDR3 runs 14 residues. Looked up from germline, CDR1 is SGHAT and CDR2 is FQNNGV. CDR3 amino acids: CASSLDQRRYGYTF. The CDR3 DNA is TGTGCCAGCAGCTTAGATCAGAGGAGATATGGCTACACCTTC.

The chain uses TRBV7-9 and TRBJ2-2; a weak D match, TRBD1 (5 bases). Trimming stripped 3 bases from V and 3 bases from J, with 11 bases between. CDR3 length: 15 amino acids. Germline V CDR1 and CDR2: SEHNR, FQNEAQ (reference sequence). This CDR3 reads CASSFLEGDTGELFF. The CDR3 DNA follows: TGTGCCAGCAGCTTTTTAGAAGGGGACACCGGGGAGCTGTTTTTT.

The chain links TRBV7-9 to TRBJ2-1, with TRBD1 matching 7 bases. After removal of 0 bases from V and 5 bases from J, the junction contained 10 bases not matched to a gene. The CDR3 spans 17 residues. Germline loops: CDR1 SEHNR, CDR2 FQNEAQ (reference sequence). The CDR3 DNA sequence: TGTGCCAGCAGCTTAGCGTATTTAGGGGGACAGCACAATGAGCAGTTCTTC. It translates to CASSLAYLGGQHNEQFF.

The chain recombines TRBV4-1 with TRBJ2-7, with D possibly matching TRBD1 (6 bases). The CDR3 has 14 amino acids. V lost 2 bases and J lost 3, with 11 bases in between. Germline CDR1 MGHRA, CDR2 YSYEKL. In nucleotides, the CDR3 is TGCGCCAGCAGCCAACGTGAACAGGGCTACGAGCAGTACTTC. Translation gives CASSQREQGYEQYF.

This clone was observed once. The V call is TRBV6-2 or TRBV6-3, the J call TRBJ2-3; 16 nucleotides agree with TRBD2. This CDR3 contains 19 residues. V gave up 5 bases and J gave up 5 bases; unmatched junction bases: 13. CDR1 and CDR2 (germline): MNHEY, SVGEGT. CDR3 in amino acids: CASSLIPGLAGGHQDTQYF. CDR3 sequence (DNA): TGTGCCAGCAGTCTCATTCCGGGACTAGCGGGGGGGCATCAAGATACGCAGTATTTT.

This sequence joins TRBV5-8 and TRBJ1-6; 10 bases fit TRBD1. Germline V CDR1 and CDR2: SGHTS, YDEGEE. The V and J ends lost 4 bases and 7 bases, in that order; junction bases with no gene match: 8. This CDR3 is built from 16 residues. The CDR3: CASSPRQGAQNSPLHF. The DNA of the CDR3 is TGTGCCAGCAGCCCACGACAGGGGGCGCAAAATTCACCCCTCCACTTT.

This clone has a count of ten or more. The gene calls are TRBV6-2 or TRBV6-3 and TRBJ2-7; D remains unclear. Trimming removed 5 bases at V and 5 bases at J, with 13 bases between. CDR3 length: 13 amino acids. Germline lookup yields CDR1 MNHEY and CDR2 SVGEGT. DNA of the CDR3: TGTGCCAGCAGTAGTATAGAAGTCGACGAGCAGTACTTC. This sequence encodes CASSSIEVDEQYF.